The text below deals with one TCR beta chain. Its antigen is undetermined. The sample belongs to a study of T cell responses to AZD1222 COVID-19 vaccine. Study-wide context: Pooled together were second doses at about 4 or about 12 weeks.

The assay was immunoSEQ multiplex PCR, and TCRdb's table has in-frame clones only and misses some. The data show some 170,000 clones, with less than 90% seen just once and 1.5% to 2% held by the top ten. Study-wide results and limits: White British people made up most donors, females outnumbered males, and clonal diversity was possibly underestimated. Once two AZD1222 doses were given, Spike-specific TCR breadth and depth went up. As reported, nearly half of all spike-specific TCRs target variant regions that are unmutated.

Germline CDR1 SQVTM, CDR2 ANQGSEA. The CDR3 extends over 15 amino acids. Unmatched junction bases numbered 9, after V lost 4 bases and J lost 6 bases. The material sequenced was peripheral blood, taken on day 0 of AZD1222 vaccination. The sequence came from an adult in good health. This chain links TRBV29-1 with TRBJ2-1; 10 nucleotides agree with TRBD1. CDR3 DNA sequence: TGCAGCGTTGGGTATACGGGACAGGGGCGCAATGAGCAGTTCTTC. Translating it yields CSVGYTGQGRNEQFF.